This T cell receptor (beta chain) came from a study of molecular identifiers for immune sequencing clone quantification. From the PCR reads, TCRdb called clonotypes with MiXCR, one entry per CDR3 protein. The data contain around 460,000 distinct CDR3 sequences, over 20% of them singletons. Libraries of naive CD8 cells were prepared from approximately 20,000 to 1,000,000 sorted cells using 10%, 30% or 50% RNA. Sorting was used to obtain naive CD8 T cells (CD8+CD4-CCR7+CD45RA+). Germline CDR1 LGHNA, CDR2 YSLEER. There are 18 residues in the CDR3. V was clipped by 0 bases and J by 2 bases; unmatched bases: 13.

The source is a human donor in good health. Some libraries in this study had Jurkat cell RNA spiked in. The sequencing input was naive CD8+ T cells from blood, with Jurkat cell RNA spiked in. Subset indicated: FACS-sorted CD8+CD4-CCR7+CD45RA+ naive T cells. The chain uses TRBV4-3 and TRBJ2-7; 7 bases line up with TRBD1. The CDR3 here is CASSQDSPSVTGTYEQYF. The CDR3 nucleotides are TGCGCCAGCAGCCAAGATAGCCCGTCGGTGACAGGGACCTACGAGCAGTACTTC.